The entry below describes one TCR beta chain. This sample stems from a study of blood T cell repertoires in COVID-19. Turning to the study itself: The study drew acute and convalescent COVID-19 samples from the United States, Italy and Spain. PBMCs, B-cell-depleted T cells, or T cells provided the cDNA or gDNA that made up the material.

In the original workflow: Amplification of reference gene primers provided the estimated nucleated cell counts. Profiling relied on immunoSEQ multiplex PCR, and the TCRdb table lists in-frame clones only, not all of them. Clone size and the V and J calls come from that table; the DNA yielded D and trimming. The profile shows roughly 40,000 clones, about 85% of them singletons. The sample taken for sequencing was peripheral blood. The clonotype was recovered from a human donor in a cohort sampled during active COVID-19.

The DNA of the CDR3 is TGTGCCAGCAGCTTAGGGGGCATCAATCAGCCCCAGCATTTT. Amino acid sequence: CASSLGGINQPQHF. This chain joins TRBV7-8 and TRBJ1-5; TRBD1 is a possible D gene (5 bases). V lost 1 base and J lost 3, with 7 bases in between. This CDR3 has 14 residues. In germline, CDR1 is SGHVS, CDR2 FQNEAQ.